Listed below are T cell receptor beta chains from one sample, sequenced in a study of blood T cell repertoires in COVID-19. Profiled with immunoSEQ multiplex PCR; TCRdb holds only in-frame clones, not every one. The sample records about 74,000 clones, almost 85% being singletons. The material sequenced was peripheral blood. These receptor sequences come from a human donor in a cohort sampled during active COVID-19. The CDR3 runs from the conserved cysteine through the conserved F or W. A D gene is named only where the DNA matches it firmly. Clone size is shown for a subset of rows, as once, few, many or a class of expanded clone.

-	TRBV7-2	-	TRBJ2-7	CASSPSYEQYF	TGTGCCAGCAGCCCCAGCTACGAGCAGTACTTC
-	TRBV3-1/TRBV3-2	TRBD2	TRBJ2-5	CASSQGLLAGYPETQYF	TGTGCCAGCAGCCAAGGTCTGCTAGCGGGGTACCCGGAGACCCAGTACTTC
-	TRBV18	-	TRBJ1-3	CASSPPSPADSGNTIYF	TGTGCCAGCTCACCACCCAGCCCGGCGGACTCTGGAAACACCATATATTTT
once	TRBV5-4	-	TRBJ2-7	CASSVTGPGEQYF	TGTGCCAGCAGCGTAACAGGGCCTGGCGAGCAGTACTTC
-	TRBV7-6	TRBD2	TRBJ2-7	CASSLEVAGVEHEQYF	TGTGCCAGCAGCTTAGAAGTAGCGGGGGTTGAACACGAGCAGTACTTC
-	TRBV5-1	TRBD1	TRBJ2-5	CASSFSTGGEETQYF	TGCGCCAGCAGCTTTTCGACAGGGGGGGAAGAGACCCAGTACTTC
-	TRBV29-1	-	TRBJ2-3	CSVAGPGTDTQYF	TGCAGCGTTGCAGGGCCGGGCACAGATACGCAGTATTTT
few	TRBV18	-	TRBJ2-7	CASSPGAHSYEQYF	TGTGCCAGCTCACCAGGGGCCCATTCCTACGAGCAGTACTTC
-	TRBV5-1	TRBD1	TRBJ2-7	CASNRGYGDEQYF	TGCGCCAGCAACAGGGGATATGGGGACGAGCAGTACTTC
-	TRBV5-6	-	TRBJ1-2	CASSLVSGPDYGYTF	TGTGCCAGCAGCTTGGTCTCAGGGCCAGACTATGGCTACACCTTC
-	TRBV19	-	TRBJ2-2	CASSFRTLSAGELFF	TGTGCCAGTAGTTTCCGGACATTGAGCGCCGGGGAGCTGTTTTTT
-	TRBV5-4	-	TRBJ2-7	CASSLKTGDYEQYF	TGTGCCAGCAGCCTGAAAACAGGTGACTACGAGCAGTACTTC